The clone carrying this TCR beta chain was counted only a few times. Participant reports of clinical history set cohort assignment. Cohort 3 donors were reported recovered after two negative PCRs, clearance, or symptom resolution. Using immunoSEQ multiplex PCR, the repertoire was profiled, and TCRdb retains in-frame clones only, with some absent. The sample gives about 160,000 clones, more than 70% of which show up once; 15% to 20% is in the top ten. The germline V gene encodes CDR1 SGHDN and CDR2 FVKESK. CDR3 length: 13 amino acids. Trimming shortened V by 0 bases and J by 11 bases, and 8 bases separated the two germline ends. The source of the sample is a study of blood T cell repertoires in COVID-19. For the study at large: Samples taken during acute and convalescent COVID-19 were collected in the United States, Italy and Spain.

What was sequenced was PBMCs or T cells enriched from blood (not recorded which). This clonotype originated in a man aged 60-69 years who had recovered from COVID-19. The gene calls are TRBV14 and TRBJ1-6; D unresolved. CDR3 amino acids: CASSQEGTAPLHF. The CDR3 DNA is TGTGCCAGCAGCCAAGAGGGCACCGCACCCCTCCACTTT.